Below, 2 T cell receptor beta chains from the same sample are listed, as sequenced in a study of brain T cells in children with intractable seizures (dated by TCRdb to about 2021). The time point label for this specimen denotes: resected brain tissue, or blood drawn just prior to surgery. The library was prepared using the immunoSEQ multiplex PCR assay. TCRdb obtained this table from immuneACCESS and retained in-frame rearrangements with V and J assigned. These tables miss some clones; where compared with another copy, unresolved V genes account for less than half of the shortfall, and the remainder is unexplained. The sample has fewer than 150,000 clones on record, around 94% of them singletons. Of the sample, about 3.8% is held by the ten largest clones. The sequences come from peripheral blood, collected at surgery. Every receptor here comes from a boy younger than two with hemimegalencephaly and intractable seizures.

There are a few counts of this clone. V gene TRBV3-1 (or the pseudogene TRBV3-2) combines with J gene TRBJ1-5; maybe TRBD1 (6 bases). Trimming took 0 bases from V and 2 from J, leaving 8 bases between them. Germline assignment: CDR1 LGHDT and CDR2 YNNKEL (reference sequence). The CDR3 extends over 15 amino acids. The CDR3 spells CASSQDPGGNQPQHF. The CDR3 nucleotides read TGTGCCAGCAGCCAAGATCCAGGGGGCAATCAGCCCCAGCATTTT.

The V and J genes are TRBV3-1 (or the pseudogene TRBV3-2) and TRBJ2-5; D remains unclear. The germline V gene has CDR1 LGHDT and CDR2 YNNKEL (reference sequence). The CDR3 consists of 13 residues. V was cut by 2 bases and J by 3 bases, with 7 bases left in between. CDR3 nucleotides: TGTGCCAGCAGCCAATATCTAGAAGAGACCCAGTACTTC. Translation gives CASSQYLEETQYF.